This T cell receptor (beta chain) is from a study of OX40 agonist ivuxolimab in advanced cancers. Study in general: The group had a mean age of around 64 years, ranged from about 20 to 85, and was 82.7% male.

This clone was detected only a few times. The target antigen is unknown. Study observations and caveats: Dosing at 0.1 to 3.0 mg/kg was accompanied by clonal expansion of CD4+ and CD8+ blood T cells by week 6. In general, CD8+ T cells held more expanded clones than CD4+ did, on average. Individuals who were partial responders at 0.1-3.0 mg/kg had clonal expansion that ranked among the lowest.

This CDR3 has 15 amino acids. Germline lookup yields CDR1 MDHEN and CDR2 SYDVKM. The V and J ends lost 5 bases and 8 bases, in that order; junction bases with no gene match: 11. Here immunoSEQ multiplex PCR was the method, and the copy in TCRdb shows in-frame clones only, minus some. This table holds approximately 51,000 clones, around 77% found once. The TCR sequence derives from an adult with an advanced solid tumor such as melanoma, head and neck, liver or kidney cancer. The chain couples TRBV28 to TRBJ1-4; TRBD1 matches at 7 bases. The sample consisted of CD4+ or CD8+ T cells sorted from blood, taken in a trial of the OX40 agonist ivuxolimab. The CDR3 nucleotides read TGTGCCAGCAGTACATTGACAGGGCCCGGCGAAAAACTGTTTTTT. This codes for CASSTLTGPGEKLFF.